The rows below give T cell receptor beta chains drawn from one sample of a study of identifying expanded T cells in peripheral blood. Data came from immunoSEQ multiplex PCR; TCRdb stores just in-frame clones and leaves some out. The table lists around 130,000 clones, less than 90% of them singletons. Input material: blood. The origin of the receptors is a person aged 18-70 years in good health. The CDR3 runs from the conserved cysteine through the conserved F or W. Fields, in order: J gene, V gene, CDR3 protein.

j_call: TRBJ1-2
v_call: TRBV7-2
cdr3_aa: CATEPPTQSLGGYTF

j_call: TRBJ1-5
v_call: TRBV15
cdr3_aa: CATSRGGEISPQHF

j_call: TRBJ2-1
v_call: TRBV28
cdr3_aa: CASRGTGTGRLAGYNEQFF

j_call: TRBJ1-6
v_call: TRBV5-1
cdr3_aa: CASRASWSSSPLHF

j_call: TRBJ2-1
v_call: TRBV29-1
cdr3_aa: CSVEEGISYNEQFF

j_call: TRBJ2-2
v_call: TRBV19
cdr3_aa: CASSLKGLGLLSGELFF

j_call: TRBJ2-2
v_call: TRBV4-1
cdr3_aa: CASSQDISANTGELFF

j_call: TRBJ1-2
v_call: TRBV28
cdr3_aa: CASSLTNYGYTF

j_call: TRBJ2-7
v_call: TRBV6-6
cdr3_aa: CASSYAGTGRFF

j_call: TRBJ2-4
v_call: TRBV7-9
cdr3_aa: CASSEASGGLAKNIQYF

j_call: TRBJ2-7
v_call: TRBV27
cdr3_aa: CASSSQGLDEQYF

j_call: TRBJ1-3
v_call: TRBV6-1
cdr3_aa: CASSERGRGGVSSGNTIYF

j_call: TRBJ1-5
v_call: TRBV2
cdr3_aa: CASRILGSNQPQHF

j_call: TRBJ2-5
v_call: TRBV6-1
cdr3_aa: CASSERGGEETQYF

j_call: TRBJ2-3
v_call: TRBV11-3
cdr3_aa: CASSLGGSLDTQYF

j_call: TRBJ2-7
v_call: TRBV5-1
cdr3_aa: CASSAQSGGAQLQEQYF

j_call: TRBJ1-5
v_call: TRBV6-1
cdr3_aa: CATLDSGANQPQHF

j_call: TRBJ2-7
v_call: TRBV6-1
cdr3_aa: CASRAWIALSYEQYF

j_call: TRBJ2-7
v_call: TRBV5-6
cdr3_aa: CASSLTHDYEQYF

j_call: TRBJ2-7
v_call: TRBV27
cdr3_aa: CASSKGRYREQYF

j_call: TRBJ1-2
v_call: TRBV21-1
cdr3_aa: CASSEGGSNSDNYGYTF

j_call: TRBJ2-2
v_call: TRBV6-1
cdr3_aa: CASSATGGWGGELFF

j_call: TRBJ2-2
v_call: TRBV7-9
cdr3_aa: CASDLLVGGTGELFF

j_call: TRBJ2-7
v_call: TRBV5-1
cdr3_aa: CASSLGTGGGYFYEQYF

j_call: TRBJ1-5
v_call: TRBV19
cdr3_aa: CASSIRGLGQPQHF

j_call: TRBJ2-7
v_call: TRBV2
cdr3_aa: CASRGTFGLAGINEQYF

j_call: TRBJ2-1
v_call: TRBV5-1
cdr3_aa: CASSSDIGNEQFF

j_call: TRBJ2-5
v_call: TRBV10-3
cdr3_aa: CAISERQETQYF

j_call: TRBJ1-1
v_call: TRBV6-5
cdr3_aa: CASSPKISPTEAFF

j_call: TRBJ2-7
v_call: TRBV6-1
cdr3_aa: CASRNRDRVPYEQYF

j_call: TRBJ1-2
v_call: TRBV5-8
cdr3_aa: CASTRTGYYGYTF

j_call: TRBJ2-5
v_call: TRBV7-2
cdr3_aa: CASSSSGETQYF

j_call: TRBJ1-1
v_call: TRBV5-1
cdr3_aa: CASSPEAMNTEAFF

j_call: TRBJ2-7
v_call: TRBV10-3
cdr3_aa: CATLAVEGHEQYF

j_call: TRBJ1-1
v_call: TRBV7-2
cdr3_aa: CASSPGRRFTEAFF

j_call: TRBJ2-7
v_call: TRBV5-5
cdr3_aa: CASSLEGSGFYEQYF

j_call: TRBJ1-2
v_call: TRBV5-1
cdr3_aa: CASSWGDSNYGYTF

j_call: TRBJ1-2
v_call: TRBV7-2
cdr3_aa: CASSPNWQPDGYTF

j_call: TRBJ1-2
v_call: TRBV7-2
cdr3_aa: CASSLSGQGVNGYTF

j_call: TRBJ2-5
v_call: TRBV7-2
cdr3_aa: CASSLSRAQETQYF

j_call: TRBJ1-3
v_call: TRBV5-1
cdr3_aa: CASRPGTANSGNTIYF

j_call: TRBJ2-7
v_call: TRBV2
cdr3_aa: CASSERGPGYEQYF

j_call: TRBJ1-1
v_call: TRBV2
cdr3_aa: CASRDNYMNTEAFF

j_call: TRBJ1-1
v_call: TRBV14
cdr3_aa: CASSLRQVANTEAFF

j_call: TRBJ1-5
v_call: TRBV27
cdr3_aa: CASSLTGGQPQHF

j_call: TRBJ2-1
v_call: TRBV28
cdr3_aa: CASSLPTVRNEQFF

j_call: TRBJ1-2
v_call: TRBV5-4
cdr3_aa: CASSFGQALRDYGYTF

j_call: TRBJ1-3
v_call: TRBV4-3
cdr3_aa: CASSHRTGKGGNTIYF

j_call: TRBJ2-1
v_call: TRBV10-1
cdr3_aa: CASSESSGSSYNEQFF

j_call: TRBJ2-7
v_call: TRBV28
cdr3_aa: CASSSLPTGAPIYEQYF

j_call: TRBJ2-2
v_call: TRBV5-1
cdr3_aa: CASSLYPDQNTGELFF

j_call: TRBJ2-2
v_call: TRBV15
cdr3_aa: CATSPGLAGDGELFF